This T cell receptor beta chain was captured in a study of beta chain features in type 1 diabetes (dated by TCRdb to 2017 to 2018). Background for the entire study: Mean age, gender distribution, total cell number and subset yield were not different between patients and healthy donors. In the study, TCRB repertoires of sorted circulating CD4+ T cell subsets from recently diagnosed type 1 diabetes patients were compared with those of matched healthy donors. A total of 107,917,701 sorted cells were examined across all samples, and a strong correlation was observed between cell number per subset and RNA yield. Regulatory and stem cell-like memory subsets were obtained from only 8 patients and about 8 healthy donors, while naive and central memory subsets were obtained from all 30 or so donors.

From V the trimming removes 1 base and from J it removes 0 bases, while the gene matches leave 3 bases of the junction unaccounted for. Via the germline V gene, CDR1 is SGHRS and CDR2 YFSETQ. The CDR3, cysteine through phenylalanine, is 16 amino acids long. Only the CDR3 part of the read is kept: 48 bases, read in frame from the first base. Each donor gave one peripheral blood draw, roughly 120 mL on average, collected into heparinised tubes. Naive, central memory, regulatory and stem cell-like memory CD4+ T cells were sorted on a BD FACSAria II using a panel including CD45RO, CCR7, CD25, CD127, CD95 and CD27. All sorted populations exceeded 95% purity. PBMCs were isolated right away by Lymphoprep density gradient centrifugation and were stained directly, without culture. To minimize batch effects, samples were stained and sorted in pairs, one healthy donor with one patient per experiment. The entire isolated RNA was reverse transcribed using the High Capacity cDNA Reverse Transcription Kit, and thus expressed TCRB transcripts were sequenced. Deep immunoSEQ sequencing was performed on naive, central memory and regulatory T cell samples, with an average of roughly 3.3 million total reads per sample. After sorted cells were lysed in RLT buffer, RNA was extracted with DNase-treated RNeasy Micro or Mini kits, with the choice depending on cell number. To prevent cross-contamination, each cell subset was processed individually, whereas patient and healthy donor samples were processed jointly. The immunoSEQ multiplex PCR was used to amplify TCRB sequences from cDNA, yielding 87-bp fragments that span the CDR3 region. Sequencing of the amplicons was performed on the Illumina HiSeq platform. Processing in the source paper ran as follows. Synthetic template baselines were used to correct PCR bias computationally, reads within Hamming distance 2 were collapsed, and singletons that could not be merged were discarded. Reads were aligned against IMGT to assign V, D and J genes, CDR3 length and insertions or deletions at six rearrangement sites. Clonotype counts were normalized to sorted cell number within each subset before computing true diversity and Gini coefficients with the tcR R package. The overlap coefficient, calculated on TCRB nucleotide sequences, was used to measure repertoire sharing. As a proxy for the pre-selection repertoire, out-of-frame TCRB sequences from naive cells were analyzed. TCRdb stores this immuneACCESS table with in-frame sequences only. Part of the clones is absent; in the studies checked, under half of the shortfall reflects unresolved V genes, and no reason is known for the rest. Clone size and the V and J calls come from that table; the DNA yielded D and trimming. This sample has about 340,000 clones in its table, and roughly 12% of those were observed once. The leading ten clones occupy nearly 0.015% of the sample.

This clone was detected only a few times. Its binding antigen is unknown. No clone much larger than this one lies a single base away; base qualities are absent. The sample carries other DNA sequences with the same CDR3. Overall results and qualifications from the work: PCR may preferentially amplify shorter templates, but because patient and control samples were amplified and corrected together, any resulting skew would affect both groups equally. Naive, central memory and regulatory TCRB repertoires appeared to be more similar among patients than among healthy donors. Sequencing cDNA rather than genomic DNA could over-represent highly expressing activated cells, although activation and CD3 levels did not differ between groups. Type 1 diabetes patients showed a moderate but significant shortening of TCRB CDR3 length in all four CD4+ subsets. Fewer insertions and more nucleotide deletions at VDJ recombination sites were observed in patients with type 1 diabetes, implying thymic rearrangement abnormalities. Because small numbers of individuals were included in the HLA sub-analyses, any influence of HLA type on TCRB rearrangement was left unresolved.

The clonotype was recovered from a woman aged 18 to 35 with type 1 diabetes. The sample taken for sequencing was naive CD4+ T cells from blood. Per the publication, the cell subset or site label means: true naive CD4+ T cells. The sequence is built from TRBV5-1 and TRBJ2-1, and 8 junction bases match TRBD1. At the DNA level, the sequence is TGCGCCAGCAGCTTGCGACAGGGGTCCTCCTACAATGAGCAGTTCTTC. Translated, this gives CASSLRQGSSYNEQFF.